This T cell receptor (beta chain) derives from a study of human T cells and chemical hapten exposure. Study-wide background: Small discrepancies in pooled library volume mainly accounted for the varying TCR yields per sample.

About this clonotype: As yet, its antigen is unknown.

General study findings and limits: After DPC sensitization, TCRs above 1 in 1000 frequency showed no change.

Germline lookup yields CDR1 DFQATT and CDR2 SNEGSKA (reference sequence). V shed 6 bases and J shed 2 bases, with 11 bases lying between them. The CDR3 consists of 13 residues. Within the library, unique molecular identifiers were attached to each individual cDNA molecule. One entry per CDR3 protein, called by TCRdb with MiXCR from the 5' RACE reads. The table lists approximately 110,000 distinct CDR3 sequences, more than 15% of them singletons. Blood, whole and unfractionated, served as the source for total RNA extraction. The V call is TRBV20-1, the J call TRBJ1-3; D might be TRBD1 (6 bases). The clonotype comes from a human donor in good health. The chain's CDR3 is CSAGEGAGNTIYF. For the CDR3, the DNA is TGCAGTGCCGGGGAGGGGGCTGGAAACACCATATATTTT.